This T cell receptor beta chain was recorded in a study of shared T cell receptors in the human thymus. Sequencing was performed with immunoSEQ multiplex PCR; in TCRdb, only in-frame clones are kept and a portion is missing. The sample carries hundreds of thousands of clones, roughly 90% recorded once. Trimming removed 1 base from V and 9 bases from J, with 5 bases in between. In germline, CDR1 is SGHDT, CDR2 YYEEEE. This CDR3 has 11 amino acids. These same records also appear under a second study, on human thymus T cells. According to that study: Thymus was obtained from resections taken during corrective heart surgery. It looked as if thymic and blood repertoires used V and J genes in a biased way. Thymic repertoires of unrelated individuals were reported in related research to overlap highly.

The chain uses TRBV5-6 and TRBJ2-1; D call uncertain. The clonotype was recovered from a boy less than two years old with a congenital heart defect. The sequenced sample consisted of thymocytes. DNA for the CDR3: TGTGCCAGCAGCTTGAGGAGTGAGCAGTTCTTC. Translation gives CASSLRSEQFF.